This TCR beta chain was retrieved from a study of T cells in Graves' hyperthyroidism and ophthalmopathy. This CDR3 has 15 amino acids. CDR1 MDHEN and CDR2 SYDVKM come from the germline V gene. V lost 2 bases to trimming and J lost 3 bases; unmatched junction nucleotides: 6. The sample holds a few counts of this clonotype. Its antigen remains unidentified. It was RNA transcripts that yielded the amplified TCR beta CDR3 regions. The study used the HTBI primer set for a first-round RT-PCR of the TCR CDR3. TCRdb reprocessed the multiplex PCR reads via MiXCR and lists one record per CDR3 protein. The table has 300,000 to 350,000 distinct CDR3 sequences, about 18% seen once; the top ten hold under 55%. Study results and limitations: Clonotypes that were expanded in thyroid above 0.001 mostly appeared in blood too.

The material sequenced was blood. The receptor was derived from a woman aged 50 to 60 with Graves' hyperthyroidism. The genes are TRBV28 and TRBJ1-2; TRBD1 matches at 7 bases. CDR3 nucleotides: TGTGCCAGCAGTTTACCACCCGGACAGGACTATGGCTACACCTTC. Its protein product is CASSLPPGQDYGYTF.